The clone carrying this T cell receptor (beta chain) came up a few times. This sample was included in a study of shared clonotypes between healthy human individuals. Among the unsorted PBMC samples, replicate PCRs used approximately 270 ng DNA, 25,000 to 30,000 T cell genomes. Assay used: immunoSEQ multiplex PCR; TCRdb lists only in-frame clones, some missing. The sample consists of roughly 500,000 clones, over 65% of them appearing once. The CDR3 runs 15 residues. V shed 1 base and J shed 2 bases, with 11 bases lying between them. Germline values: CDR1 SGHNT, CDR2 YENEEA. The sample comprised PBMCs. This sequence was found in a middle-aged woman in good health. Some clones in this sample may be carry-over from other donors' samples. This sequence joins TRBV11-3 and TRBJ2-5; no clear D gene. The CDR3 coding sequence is TGTGCCAGCAGCTTAGGGTCCAGACCACAAGAGACCCAGTACTTC. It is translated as CASSLGSRPQETQYF.